These 15 T cell receptor beta chains were sequenced from one sample in a study of blood T cells in healthy people across ages. Combining a sample-barcoded 5' primer with a J-beta primer mix, a second PCR ran for about 7 to 11 cycles. Via MiXCR, TCRdb re-called the 5' RACE reads, giving one row per CDR3 protein. The sample holds about 1.8 million distinct CDR3 sequences, roughly 50% seen once. The sequenced sample was blood. These receptors all come from a woman in her thirties or forties in good health.

This rearrangement joins TRBV27 to TRBJ2-1, with D perhaps TRBD1 (5 bases). The V end lost 7 bases, the J end lost 10 bases, and 17 bases lay between the germline ends. The V gene's germline CDR1 is MNHEY and CDR2 SMNVEV (reference sequence). The CDR3 has 13 amino acids. The CDR3, as DNA: TGTGCCAGCACCGCGACTCGTGCAGGGGAGCAGTTCTTC. Protein: CASTATRAGEQFF.

The gene calls are TRBV29-1 and TRBJ1-6; D not certain. Germline V lookup: CDR1 SQVTM, CDR2 ANQGSEA. Trimming took off 6 bases at V and 9 bases at J, with 15 bases between the two ends. CDR3 length equals 13 residues. CDR3 amino acids: CSVRTEVSSPLHF. The CDR3 DNA reads as TGCAGCGTGAGGACGGAAGTTAGTTCACCCCTCCACTTT.

V is TRBV7-2 and J is TRBJ1-4; 7 bases are a match to TRBD1. Germline V gene lookup returns CDR1 SGHTA and CDR2 FQGNSA. This CDR3 is 15 amino acids long. J lost 4 bases, V lost 3 bases, and 5 bases had no gene match. CDR3 nucleotide sequence: TGTGCCAGCAGCTTCCTGGGACAGATTAATGAAAAACTGTTTTTT. Amino acid sequence: CASSFLGQINEKLFF.

The gene calls are TRBV24-1 and TRBJ2-1; no reliable D call. Germline CDR1 KGHDR, CDR2 SFDVKD. Between the trimmed V and J ends, which lost 1 base and 9 bases, there was a span of 6 bases. The CDR3 covers 12 residues. The CDR3 DNA reads TGTGCCACCAGTGATTTTGAAGGTGAGCAGTTCTTC. Amino acid sequence: CATSDFEGEQFF.

J is TRBJ1-2 and V is TRBV2; D gene uncertain. Germline lookup yields CDR1 SNHLY and CDR2 FYNNEI. This CDR3 contains 14 residues. V was clipped by 4 bases and J by 4 bases, with 13 bases between them. As DNA, the CDR3 is TGTGCCAGCAGTGGGGTCAAGGCACCCTATGGCTACACCTTC. It specifies CASSGVKAPYGYTF.

This clonotype was observed a few times. The chain couples TRBV7-2 to TRBJ2-7, with D possibly matching TRBD1 (5 bases). The CDR3 consists of 14 residues. Trimming took 5 bases from V and 0 from J, leaving 11 bases between them. Germline CDR1 SGHTA, CDR2 FQGNSA. CDR3 loop: CASSTRQSSYEQYF. CDR3 sequence (DNA): TGTGCCAGCAGCACAAGACAGAGCTCCTACGAGCAGTACTTC.

This clonotype was observed a few times. This chain uses TRBV9 with TRBJ2-1, with 10 nucleotides matching TRBD2. This CDR3 spans 21 amino acids. Germline CDR1 and CDR2: SGDLS and YYNGEE. The J segment lost 0 bases and the V segment lost 4 bases, leaving 19 bases of the junction unmatched. Here the CDR3 reads CASSLPSDDLAGASSYNEQFF. In DNA, the CDR3 is TGTGCCAGCAGCCTCCCATCTGACGACCTAGCGGGGGCTAGCTCCTACAATGAGCAGTTCTTC.

The rearrangement links TRBV9 to TRBJ1-2; no firm D call. Trimming pared 0 bases from V and 2 bases from J, leaving 8 bases between. The germline V gene has CDR1 SGDLS and CDR2 YYNGEE. The CDR3 contains 14 residues. CDR3 amino acids: CASSVDLGNYGYTF. CDR3 nucleotide sequence: TGTGCCAGCAGCGTAGATCTAGGAAACTATGGCTACACCTTC. The full variable domain, with the rest looked up from reference TRBV9 and TRBJ1-2, is DSGVTQTPKHLITATGQRVTLRCSPRSGDLSVYWYQQSLDQGLQFLIQYYNGEERAKGNILERFSAQQFPDLHSELNLSSLELGDSALYFCASSVDLGNYGYTFGSGTRLTVV.

In regard to this clonotype: One junction end disagrees with the germline gene, perhaps due to a read error. The genes are TRBV9 and TRBJ1-2, with no clear D. Looked up from germline, CDR1 is SGDLS and CDR2 is YYNGEE. This CDR3 comprises 14 residues. The DNA for the CDR3 is TGTGCCAGCAGCGTAGTTGACCCGGTCTATGGCTGCACCTTC. It yields the protein CASSVVDPVYGCTF.

The chain is built from TRBV20-1 and TRBJ2-7; a weak D match, TRBD2 (5 bases). This CDR3 comprises 13 residues. Germline V gene data show CDR1 as DFQATT and CDR2 as SNEGSKA (reference sequence). The CDR3 reads CSPSTTSSYEQYF. CDR3 bases: TGCAGCCCTTCTACCACTAGCTCCTACGAGCAGTACTTC.

The count of this clonotype is one. V gene TRBV12-3 or TRBV12-4 combines with J gene TRBJ2-7; no reliable D call. The CDR3 is made up of 13 amino acids. V gave up 3 bases and J gave up 3 bases, with 9 bases separating them. Written as DNA, the CDR3 is TGTGCCAGCAGTTTGAACACTATCTACGAGCAGTACTTC. Encoded protein: CASSLNTIYEQYF.

V is TRBV29-1 and J is TRBJ2-5; D call uncertain. V was clipped by 4 bases and J by 1 base, with 7 bases between them. This CDR3 contains 12 residues. The germline gives CDR1 SQVTM, CDR2 ANQGSEA. DNA for the CDR3: TGCAGCGTTGGGCGATCCCAAGAGACCCAGTACTTC. This gives the protein CSVGRSQETQYF.

The rearrangement joins TRBV10-3 to TRBJ2-3, with no clear D. The CDR3 runs to 11 residues. Germline CDR1 ENHRY, CDR2 SYGVKD. V was trimmed by 10 bases and J by 2 bases, leaving 7 bases between them. The chain's CDR3 is CATLATDTQYF. CDR3 DNA sequence: TGTGCCACCCTTGCCACAGATACGCAGTATTTT.

The J gene is TRBJ2-3, the V gene TRBV6-6, with TRBD1 identical over 8 bases. CDR1 and CDR2 from the germline V gene are MNHNY and SVGAGI (reference sequence). The CDR3 extends over 15 amino acids. The V and J ends lost 0 bases and 5 bases, in that order; junction bases with no gene match: 4. The CDR3, as DNA: TGTGCCAGCAGTTACTCCCGGACAGGGCAAGATACGCAGTATTTT. Residues: CASSYSRTGQDTQYF.

The rearrangement joins TRBV6-5 to TRBJ1-4; D is undetermined. V gave up 0 bases and J gave up 10 bases, with 18 bases separating them. This CDR3 spans 16 amino acids. Looked up from germline, CDR1 is MNHEY and CDR2 is SVGAGI. CDR3 residues: CASSYSFDLESGKLFF. The CDR3 region has the DNA TGTGCCAGCAGTTACTCATTCGACCTGGAGTCAGGAAAACTGTTTTTT.